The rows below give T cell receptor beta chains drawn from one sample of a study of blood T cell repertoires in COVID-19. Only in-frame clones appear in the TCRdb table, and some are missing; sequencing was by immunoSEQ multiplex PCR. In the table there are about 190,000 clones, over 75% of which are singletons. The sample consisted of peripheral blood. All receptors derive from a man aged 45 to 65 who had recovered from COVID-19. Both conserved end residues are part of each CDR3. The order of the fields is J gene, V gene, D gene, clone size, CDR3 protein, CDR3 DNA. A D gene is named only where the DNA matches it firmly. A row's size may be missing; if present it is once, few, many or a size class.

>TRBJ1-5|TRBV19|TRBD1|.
CASSTRGHRGGDRPQHF
TGTGCCAGTAGTACTAGGGGCCACAGGGGCGGAGATCGGCCCCAGCATTTT
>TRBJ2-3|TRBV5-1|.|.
CASSLVGHDTDTQYF
TGCGCCAGCAGCTTGGTGGGACACGACACAGATACGCAGTATTTT
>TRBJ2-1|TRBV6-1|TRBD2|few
CASSEVTSGRIDEQFF
TGTGCCAGCAGTGAAGTGACTAGCGGGAGAATCGATGAGCAGTTCTTC
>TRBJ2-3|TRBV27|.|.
CASSFLPGTDTQYF
TGTGCCAGCAGTTTTCTACCTGGCACAGATACGCAGTATTTT
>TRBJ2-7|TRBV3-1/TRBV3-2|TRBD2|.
CASSPLAGYEQYF
TGTGCCAGCAGCCCGCTAGCGGGGTACGAGCAGTACTTC
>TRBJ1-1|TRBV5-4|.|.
CASSHDPGAAEAFF
TGTGCCAGCAGCCATGATCCTGGGGCCGCGGAAGCTTTCTTT
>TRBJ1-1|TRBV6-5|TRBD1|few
CASSTGTGWAAFF
TGTGCCAGCAGTACAGGGACAGGGTGGGCAGCTTTCTTT
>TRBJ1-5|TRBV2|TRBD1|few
CASSAQGAGSQPQHF
TGTGCCAGCAGCGCACAGGGGGCAGGTAGTCAGCCCCAGCATTTT
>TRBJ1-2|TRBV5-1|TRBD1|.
CASSPNLGTGYGYTF
TGCGCCAGCAGCCCGAACCTAGGGACAGGATATGGCTACACCTTC
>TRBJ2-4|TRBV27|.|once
CASIRLIGKNIQYF
TGTGCCAGCATACGACTAATCGGCAAAAACATTCAGTACTTC
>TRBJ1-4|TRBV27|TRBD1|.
CASRGTGAGVNEKLFF
TGTGCCAGCAGGGGGACAGGGGCTGGTGTAAATGAAAAACTGTTTTTT
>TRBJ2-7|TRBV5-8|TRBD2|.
CASRHGNTGGYEQYF
TGTGCCAGCAGACACGGAAACACGGGGGGCTACGAGCAGTACTTC
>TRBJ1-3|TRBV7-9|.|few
CASSPSGSSLNSGNTIYF
TGTGCCAGCAGCCCCTCGGGTTCATCGCTAAACTCTGGAAACACCATATATTTT
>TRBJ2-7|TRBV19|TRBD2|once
CASSINSGTYEQYF
TGTGCCAGTAGTATAAATAGCGGGACCTACGAGCAGTACTTC
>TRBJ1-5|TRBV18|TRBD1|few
CASSPGQETNQPQHF
TGTGCCAGCTCACCCGGACAGGAGACCAATCAGCCCCAGCATTTT
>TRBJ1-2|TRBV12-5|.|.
CASGVQDYGYTF
TGTGCTAGTGGCGTACAAGACTATGGCTACACCTTC
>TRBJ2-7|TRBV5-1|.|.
CASSLDGLSYEQYF
TGCGCCAGCAGCTTGGACGGACTCTCCTACGAGCAGTACTTC
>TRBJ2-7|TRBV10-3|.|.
CAINLDLNYEQYF
TGTGCCATCAATCTGGACTTGAACTACGAGCAGTACTTC
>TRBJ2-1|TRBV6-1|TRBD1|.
CASRQGQNSNNEQFF
TGTGCCAGCAGGCAGGGACAGAACTCAAACAATGAGCAGTTCTTC
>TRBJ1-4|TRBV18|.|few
CASSPSPPGSGEKLFF
TGTGCCAGCTCTCCCAGTCCCCCGGGATCCGGGGAAAAACTGTTTTTT
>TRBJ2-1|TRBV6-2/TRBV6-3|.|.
CASSWHNEQFF
TGTGCCAGCAGTTGGCACAATGAGCAGTTCTTC
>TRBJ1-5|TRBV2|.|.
CAIQQPGEPQHF
TGTGCCATCCAACAGCCCGGCGAGCCCCAGCATTTT
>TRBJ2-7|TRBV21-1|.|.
CASSEKGRTGAPYEQYF
TGTGCCAGCAGCGAAAAAGGTAGGACAGGGGCCCCCTACGAGCAGTACTTC